Sequencing of this TCR beta chain was carried out in a study of blood T cell repertoires in COVID-19. Study overall: Donors in the United States, Italy and Spain gave samples during acute or convalescent COVID-19.

In the source study's methods: Scientists estimated how many nucleated cells there were by amplifying reference gene primers. Here immunoSEQ multiplex PCR was the method, and the copy in TCRdb shows in-frame clones only, minus some. V, J and clone size derive from that table, while D and trimming were established from the DNA sequence. Of 90,000 to 120,000 clones in the sample, 69% were seen once. This clone was recorded once. Germline values: CDR1 MGHRA, CDR2 YSYEKL. The V end lost 4 bases, the J end lost 3 bases, and 12 bases lay between the germline ends. The CDR3 extends over 14 amino acids. The TCR originated in a man older than 75 with acute or convalescent COVID-19. Material for sequencing was peripheral blood. The genes are TRBV4-1 and TRBJ2-5; D is possibly TRBD1 (5 bases). The CDR3 sequence is CASSLSTAEETQYF. Written as DNA, the CDR3 is TGCGCCAGCAGCCTATCGACAGCAGAAGAGACCCAGTACTTC.